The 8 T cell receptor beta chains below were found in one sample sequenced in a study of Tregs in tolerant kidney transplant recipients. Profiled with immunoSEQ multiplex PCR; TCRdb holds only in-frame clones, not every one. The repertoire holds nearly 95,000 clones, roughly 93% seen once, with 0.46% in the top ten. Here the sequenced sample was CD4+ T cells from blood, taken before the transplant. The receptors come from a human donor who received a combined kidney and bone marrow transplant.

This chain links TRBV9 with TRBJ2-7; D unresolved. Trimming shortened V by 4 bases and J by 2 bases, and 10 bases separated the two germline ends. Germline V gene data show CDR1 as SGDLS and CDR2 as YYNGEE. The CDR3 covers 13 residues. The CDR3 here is CASSPAGTYEQYF. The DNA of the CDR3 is TGTGCCAGCAGCCCCGCAGGTACCTACGAGCAGTACTTC.

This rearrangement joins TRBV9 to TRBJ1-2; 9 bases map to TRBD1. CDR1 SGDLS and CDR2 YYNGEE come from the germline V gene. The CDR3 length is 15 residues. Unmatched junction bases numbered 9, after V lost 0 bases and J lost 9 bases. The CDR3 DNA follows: TGTGCCAGCAGCGTAGCTGGCACGACAGGGGGAAGCTACACCTTC. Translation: CASSVAGTTGGSYTF.

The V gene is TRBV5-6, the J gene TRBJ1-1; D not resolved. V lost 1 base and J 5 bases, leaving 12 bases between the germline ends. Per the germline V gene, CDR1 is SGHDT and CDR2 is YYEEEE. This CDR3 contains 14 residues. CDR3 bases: TGTGCCAGCAGCTTGATCTCTTGGGCTACTGAAGCTTTCTTT. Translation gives CASSLISWATEAFF.

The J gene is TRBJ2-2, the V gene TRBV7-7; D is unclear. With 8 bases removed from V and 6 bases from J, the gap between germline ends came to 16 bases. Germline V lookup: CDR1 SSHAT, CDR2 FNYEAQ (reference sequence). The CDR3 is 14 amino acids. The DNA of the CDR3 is TGTGCCAGCGCGCTTATGGGTAGCCCCGGGGAGCTGTTTTTT. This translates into CASALMGSPGELFF.

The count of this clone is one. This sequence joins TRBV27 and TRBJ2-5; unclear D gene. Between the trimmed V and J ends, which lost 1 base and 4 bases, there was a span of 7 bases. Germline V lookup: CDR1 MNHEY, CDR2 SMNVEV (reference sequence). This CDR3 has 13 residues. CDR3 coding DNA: TGTGCCAGCAGTTTATACGGTCGAGAGACCCAGTACTTC. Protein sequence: CASSLYGRETQYF.

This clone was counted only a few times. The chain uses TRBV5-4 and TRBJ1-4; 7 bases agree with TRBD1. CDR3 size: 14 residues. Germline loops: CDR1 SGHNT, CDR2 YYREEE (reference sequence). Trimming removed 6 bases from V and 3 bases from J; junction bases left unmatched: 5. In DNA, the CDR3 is TGTGCCAGCAACCATCAGGGGGCTAATGAAAAACTGTTTTTT. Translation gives CASNHQGANEKLFF. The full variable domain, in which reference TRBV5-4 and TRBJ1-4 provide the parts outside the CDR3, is ETGVTQSPTHLIKTRGQQVTLRCSSQSGHNTVSWYQQALGQGPQFIFQYYREEENGRGNFPPRFSGLQFPNYSSELNVNALELDDSALYLCASNHQGANEKLFFGSGTQLSVL.

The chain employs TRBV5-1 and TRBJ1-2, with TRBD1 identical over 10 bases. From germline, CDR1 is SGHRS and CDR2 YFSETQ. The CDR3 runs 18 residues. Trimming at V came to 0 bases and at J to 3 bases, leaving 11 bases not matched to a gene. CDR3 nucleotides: TGCGCCAGCAGCTTGGCCCTCAATCGCGGGACAGGGGACTATGGCTACACCTTC. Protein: CASSLALNRGTGDYGYTF.

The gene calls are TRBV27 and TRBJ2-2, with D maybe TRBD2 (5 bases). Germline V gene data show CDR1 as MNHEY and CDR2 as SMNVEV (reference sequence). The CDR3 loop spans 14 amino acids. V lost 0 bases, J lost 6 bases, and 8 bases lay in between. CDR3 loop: CASSLSRVAGELFF. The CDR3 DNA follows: TGTGCCAGCAGTTTATCGAGGGTAGCCGGGGAGCTGTTTTTT.